The present TCR beta chain was sequenced within a study of response to subunit inactivated influenza vaccine. Remarks on this clonotype: The antigen is undetermined.

Study-wide results and caveats: It was suggested by the authors that few new T cells are recruited by each seasonal influenza vaccination.

Germline-derived CDR1 and CDR2 are MNHNS and SASEGT. V dropped 6 bases and J dropped 6 bases, with 17 bases sitting between them. The length of the CDR3 is 15 residues. TCRdb re-called the RT-PCR reads through MiXCR, storing one row per CDR3 protein. Here the sample spans some 800,000 distinct CDR3 sequences, about 20% being singletons. The TCR was taken from a man aged 50 to 60 who received an inactivated influenza vaccine. Sample: PBMCs from blood, taken 5 days after vaccination. The chain employs TRBV6-1 and TRBJ2-2; D might be TRBD1 or TRBD2, each matching 7 bases. The CDR3 protein is CASSTPGGRAGELFF. CDR3 in DNA: TGTGCCAGCAGCACCCCAGGGGGGAGGGCCGGGGAGCTGTTTTTT.